The 6 T cell receptor beta chains given below trace back to one sample, sequenced in a study of shared T cell receptors in the human thymus. TCRdb's copy holds only in-frame clones and misses some; the assay was immunoSEQ multiplex PCR. Among over 450,000 clones listed, approximately 80% were seen once. These same records also appear under a second study, on human thymus T cells.

The specimen sequenced was thymocytes. Receptors originate from a boy younger than two with a congenital heart defect.

The chain couples TRBV6-1 to TRBJ2-7, with 10 bases that match TRBD1. V gave up 4 bases and J gave up 0 bases; unmatched junction bases: 6. The CDR3 sequence is 16 residues long. CDR1 MNHNS and CDR2 SASEGT come from the germline V gene. CDR3 region: CASSGDRGDYSYEQYF. DNA of the CDR3: TGTGCCAGCAGTGGGGACAGGGGAGACTACTCCTACGAGCAGTACTTC.

The CDR3 bases are TGTGCCAGCTGGGCAGTTACCCACGAGCAGTACTTC. This gives the protein CASWAVTHEQYF. The chain joins TRBV2 to TRBJ2-7; D uncertain. V lost 8 bases and J 5 bases, leaving 13 bases between the germline ends. Germline-derived CDR1 and CDR2 are SNHLY and FYNNEI. CDR3 size: 12 residues.

The rearrangement joins TRBV6-4 to TRBJ1-1, with 9 bases lining up with TRBD1. The V gene's germline CDR1 is MRHNA and CDR2 SNTAGT. CDR3 length: 14 residues. Germline trimming cut 4 bases from V and 3 bases from J; bases unmatched to any gene: 3. The CDR3 spells CASSGTGEDTEAFF. The DNA for the CDR3 is TGTGCCAGCAGTGGGACAGGGGAGGACACTGAAGCTTTCTTT.

The chain has TRBV12-5 and TRBJ2-7, with D possibly TRBD2 on 5 matching bases. Germline values: CDR1 LGHNT, CDR2 FRNRAP. This CDR3 has 16 residues. V was cut by 0 bases and J by 6 bases, with 18 bases left in between. The CDR3 region has the DNA TGTGCTAGTGGTTTGGTAGGAAGCGGTGTTGGGTGCGAGCAGTACTTC. Amino acids: CASGLVGSGVGCEQYF.

The CDR3 loop reads CASSKRLAGEQAKNIQYF. As DNA, the CDR3 is TGTGCCAGCAGTAAAAGACTAGCGGGAGAACAAGCCAAAAACATTCAGTACTTC. The gene calls are TRBV28 and TRBJ2-4, with TRBD2 identical over 12 bases. Germline V CDR1 and CDR2: MDHEN, SYDVKM. This CDR3 comprises 18 residues. Trimming removed 5 bases from V and 0 bases from J; junction bases left unmatched: 8.

The chain is built from TRBV7-4 and TRBJ1-2; possibly TRBD1 for D (6 bases). The CDR3 is made up of 13 amino acids. Between the trimmed V and J ends, which lost 5 bases and 3 bases, there was a span of 10 bases. From germline, CDR1 is SGHVT and CDR2 SQSDAQ. The CDR3 region has the DNA TGTGCCAGCAGCATGCCAGGGGACTATGGCTACACCTTC. Its translation: CASSMPGDYGYTF.